The rows below give T cell receptor beta chains drawn from one sample of a study of OX40 agonist ivuxolimab in advanced cancers. Profiled with immunoSEQ multiplex PCR; TCRdb holds only in-frame clones, not every one. Among about 99,000 clones, 95% to 97% were seen once, and the ten largest hold approximately 2%. Material: CD4+ or CD8+ T cells sorted from blood, obtained in a trial of the OX40 agonist ivuxolimab. The source is an adult with an advanced solid tumor such as melanoma, head and neck, liver or kidney cancer. The CDR3 runs from the conserved cysteine through the conserved F or W. The order of the fields is D gene, clone size, J gene, V gene, CDR3 DNA, CDR3 protein. D genes are given only for firm matches. Expanded clones are given a class, and other clones once, few, many or no size at all.

TRBD1,-,TRBJ2-2,TRBV5-6,TGTGCCAGCAGCTCGGACAGGGCTGGCGGGGAGCTGTTTTTT,CASSSDRAGGELFF
-,-,TRBJ1-2,TRBV5-1,TGCGCCAGCAGCTTAGACGGAGCTAACTATGGCTACACCTTC,CASSLDGANYGYTF
-,once,TRBJ2-7,TRBV11-2,TGTGCCAGCAGCTGGGGGACGTCCTACGAGCAGTACTTC,CASSWGTSYEQYF
-,-,TRBJ2-3,TRBV5-5,TGTGCCAGCAGCCACAGGCCAGGGCTCACAGATACGCAGTATTTT,CASSHRPGLTDTQYF
TRBD2,once,TRBJ2-1,TRBV5-1,TGCGCCAGCAGCACGGGACTAAACAATGAGCAGTTCTTC,CASSTGLNNEQFF
TRBD1,-,TRBJ2-4,TRBV6-1,TGTGCCAGCAGTGGCCGTGCCGGGACAGGGAGCGGGAACATTCAGTACTTC,CASSGRAGTGSGNIQYF
-,-,TRBJ2-7,TRBV4-2,TGTGCCAGCAGCCAAGGGGGCCCTTTCTACGAGCAGTACTTC,CASSQGGPFYEQYF
-,-,TRBJ1-2,TRBV5-5,TGTGCCAGCAGCTTATTAAGGCAGCTATATGGCTACACCTTC,CASSLLRQLYGYTF
TRBD1,-,TRBJ2-1,TRBV19,TGTGCCAGTAACCCTGGACAGGGGGGCAATGAGCAGTTCTTC,CASNPGQGGNEQFF
-,-,TRBJ1-1,TRBV7-8,TGTGCCAGCAGCTTGCAGGGGATGGCGGCTGAAGCTTTCTTT,CASSLQGMAAEAFF
-,few,TRBJ1-2,TRBV7-9,TGTGCCAGCAGCTTAGGAGGGGGAGAACAAGCCTATTACTACACCTTC,CASSLGGGEQAYYYTF
TRBD1,-,TRBJ2-7,TRBV19,TGTGCCAGTGGTATCGGACAGGGAAACTCCTACGAGCAGTACTTC,CASGIGQGNSYEQYF
-,-,TRBJ2-2,TRBV19,TGTGCCAGTAGGGCCACCGGGGAGCTGTTTTTT,CASRATGELFF
TRBD1,-,TRBJ2-5,TRBV7-3,TGTGCCAGCAGCTCGACAGGGCCCCAAGAGACCCAGTACTTC,CASSSTGPQETQYF
-,-,TRBJ2-2,TRBV20-1,TGCAGTGCGCCGAACGCCGGGGAGCTGTTTTTT,CSAPNAGELFF
TRBD2,-,TRBJ2-1,TRBV5-1,TGCGCCAGCAGCCAATTCATAGCGGGGGGAAGTTACAATGAGCAGTTCTTC,CASSQFIAGGSYNEQFF
-,-,TRBJ2-2,TRBV27,TGTGCCAGCAGTTTTCGGGCGGGGGCGACCGGGGAGCTGTTTTTT,CASSFRAGATGELFF
TRBD1,-,TRBJ2-5,TRBV2,TGTGCCGGGTCAGACAGGGGCTGGGAGACCCAGTACTTC,CAGSDRGWETQYF